This T cell receptor beta chain emerged from a study of neurological immune-mediated disorders. Healthy controls were blood bank volunteers in Maryland, USA. Findings of the study overall: None of the CDR3 amino acid sequences found in expanded clones was shared across subjects. This suggests that the TCR-beta repertoires were private in all groups. In HTLV-1-associated myelopathy, TCR clonal expansion was greatest, and in multiple sclerosis it was least, below healthy controls.

The cDNA was generated by 5'RACE with 10-nucleotide random UMIs. TCRdb called the 5' RACE reads again in MiXCR, with one record for every CDR3 protein. The repertoire includes under 60,000 distinct CDR3 sequences, about 25% of them detected once, and around 25% sits in the top ten. Per the germline V gene, CDR1 is SGHTA and CDR2 is FQGNSA. V gave up 1 base and J gave up 2 bases, with 9 bases separating them. This CDR3 contains 14 residues. This clonotype was observed at least ten times. The antigen remains undetermined. This TCR was recovered from a woman aged 65 to 85 in good health. This chain connects TRBV7-2 to TRBJ2-7; D is undetermined. Sequencing was carried out using PBMCs. The CDR3 DNA follows: TGTGCCAGCAGCTTAGTGGGCAGAGCCTACGAGCAGTACTTC. Amino acid sequence: CASSLVGRAYEQYF. Variable domain in full (rest from reference TRBV7-2 and TRBJ2-7): GAGVSQSPSNKVTEKGKDVELRCDPISGHTALYWYRQSLGQGLEFLIYFQGNSAPDKSGLPSDRFSAERTGGSVSTLTIQRTQQEDSAVYLCASSLVGRAYEQYFGPGTRLTVT.